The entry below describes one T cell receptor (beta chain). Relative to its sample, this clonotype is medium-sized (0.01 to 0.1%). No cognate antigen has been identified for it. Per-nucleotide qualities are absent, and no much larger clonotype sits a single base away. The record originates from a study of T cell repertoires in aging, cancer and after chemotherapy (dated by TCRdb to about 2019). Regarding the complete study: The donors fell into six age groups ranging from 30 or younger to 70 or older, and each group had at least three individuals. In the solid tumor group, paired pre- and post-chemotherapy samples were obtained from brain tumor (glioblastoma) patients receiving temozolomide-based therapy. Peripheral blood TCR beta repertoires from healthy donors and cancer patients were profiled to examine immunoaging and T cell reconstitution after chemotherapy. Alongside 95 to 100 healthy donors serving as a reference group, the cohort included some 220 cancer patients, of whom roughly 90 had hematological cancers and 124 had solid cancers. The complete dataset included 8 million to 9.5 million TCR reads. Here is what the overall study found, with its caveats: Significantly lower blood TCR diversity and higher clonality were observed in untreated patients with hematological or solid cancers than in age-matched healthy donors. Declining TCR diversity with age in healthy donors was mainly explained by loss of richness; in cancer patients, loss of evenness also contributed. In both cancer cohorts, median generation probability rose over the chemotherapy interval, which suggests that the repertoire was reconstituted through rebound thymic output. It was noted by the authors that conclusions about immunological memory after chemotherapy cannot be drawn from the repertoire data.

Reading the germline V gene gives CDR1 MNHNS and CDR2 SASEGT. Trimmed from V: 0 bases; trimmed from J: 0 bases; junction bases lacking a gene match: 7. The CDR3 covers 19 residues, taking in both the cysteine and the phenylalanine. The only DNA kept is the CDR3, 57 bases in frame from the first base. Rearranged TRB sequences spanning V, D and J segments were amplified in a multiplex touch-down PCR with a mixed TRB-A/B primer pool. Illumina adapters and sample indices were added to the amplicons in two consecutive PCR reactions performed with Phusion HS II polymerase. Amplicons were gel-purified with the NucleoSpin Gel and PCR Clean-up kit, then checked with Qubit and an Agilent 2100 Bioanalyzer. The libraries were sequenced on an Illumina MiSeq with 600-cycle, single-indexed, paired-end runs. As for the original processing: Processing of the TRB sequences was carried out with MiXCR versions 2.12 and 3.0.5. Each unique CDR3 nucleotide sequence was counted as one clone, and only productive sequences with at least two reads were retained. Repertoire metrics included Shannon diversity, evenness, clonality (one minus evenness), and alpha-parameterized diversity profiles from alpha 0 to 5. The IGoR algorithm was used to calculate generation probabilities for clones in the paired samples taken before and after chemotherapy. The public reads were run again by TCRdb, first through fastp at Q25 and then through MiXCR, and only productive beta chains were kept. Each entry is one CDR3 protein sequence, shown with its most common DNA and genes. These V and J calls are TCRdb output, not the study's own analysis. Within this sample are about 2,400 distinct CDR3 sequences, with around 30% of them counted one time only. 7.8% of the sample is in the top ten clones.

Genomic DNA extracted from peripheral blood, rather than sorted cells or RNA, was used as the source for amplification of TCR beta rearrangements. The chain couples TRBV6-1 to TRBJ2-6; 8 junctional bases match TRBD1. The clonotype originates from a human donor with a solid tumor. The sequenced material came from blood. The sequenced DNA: TGTGCCAGCAGTGAAGCCGGAGGACAGGGCTTCTCTGGGGCCAACGTCCTGACTTTC. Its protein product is CASSEAGGQGFSGANVLTF.